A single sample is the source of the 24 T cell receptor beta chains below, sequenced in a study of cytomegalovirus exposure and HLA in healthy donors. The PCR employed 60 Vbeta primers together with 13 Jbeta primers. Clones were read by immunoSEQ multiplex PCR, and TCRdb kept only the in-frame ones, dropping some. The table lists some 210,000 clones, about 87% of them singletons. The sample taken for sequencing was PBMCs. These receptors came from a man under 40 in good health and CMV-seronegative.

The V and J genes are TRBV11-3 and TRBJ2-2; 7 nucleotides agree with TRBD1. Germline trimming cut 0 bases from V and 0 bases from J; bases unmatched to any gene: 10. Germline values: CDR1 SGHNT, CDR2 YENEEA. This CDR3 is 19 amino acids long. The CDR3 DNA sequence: TGTGCCAGCAGCTTAGATCAGCCTCGACAGGGCCCGAACACCGGGGAGCTGTTTTTT. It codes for CASSLDQPRQGPNTGELFF. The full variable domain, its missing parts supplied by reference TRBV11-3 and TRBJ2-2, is EAGVVQSPRYKIIEKKQPVAFWCNPISGHNTLYWYLQNLGQGPELLIRYENEEAVDDSQLPKDRFSAERLKGVDSTLKIQPAELGDSAVYLCASSLDQPRQGPNTGELFFGEGSRLTVL.

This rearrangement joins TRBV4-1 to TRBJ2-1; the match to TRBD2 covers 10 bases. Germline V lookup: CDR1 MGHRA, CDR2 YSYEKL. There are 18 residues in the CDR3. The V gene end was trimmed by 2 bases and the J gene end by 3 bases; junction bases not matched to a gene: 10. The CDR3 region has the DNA TGCGCCAGCAGCCAACTAATACGGGGACTAGCGTACTACAATGAGCAGTTCTTC. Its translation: CASSQLIRGLAYYNEQFF.

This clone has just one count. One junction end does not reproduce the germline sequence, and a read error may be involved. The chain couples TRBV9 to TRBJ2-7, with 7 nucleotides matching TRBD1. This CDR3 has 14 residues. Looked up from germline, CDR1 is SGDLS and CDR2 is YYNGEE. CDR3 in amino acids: CASSLRDRPYGQYF. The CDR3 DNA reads TGTGCCAGCAGCCTCCGGGACAGACCCTACGGGCAGTACTTC.

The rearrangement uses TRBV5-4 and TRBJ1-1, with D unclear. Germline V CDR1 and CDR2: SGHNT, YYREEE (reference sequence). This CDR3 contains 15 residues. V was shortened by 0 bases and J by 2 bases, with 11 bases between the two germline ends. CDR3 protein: CASSLAYRDNTEAFF. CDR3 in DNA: TGTGCCAGCAGCTTGGCCTATCGGGATAACACTGAAGCTTTCTTT.

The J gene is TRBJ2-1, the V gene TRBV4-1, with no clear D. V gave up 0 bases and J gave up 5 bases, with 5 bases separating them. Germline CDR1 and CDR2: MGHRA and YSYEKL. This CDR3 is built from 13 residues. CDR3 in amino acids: CASSQDLDNEQFF. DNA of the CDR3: TGCGCCAGCAGCCAAGATCTTGACAATGAGCAGTTCTTC.

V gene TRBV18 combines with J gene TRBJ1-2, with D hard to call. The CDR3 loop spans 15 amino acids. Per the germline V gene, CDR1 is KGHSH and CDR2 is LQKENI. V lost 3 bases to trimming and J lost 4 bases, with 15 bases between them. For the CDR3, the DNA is TGTGCCAGCTCACCGTGGCAGGAACGTAGCTATGGCTACACCTTC. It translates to CASSPWQERSYGYTF.

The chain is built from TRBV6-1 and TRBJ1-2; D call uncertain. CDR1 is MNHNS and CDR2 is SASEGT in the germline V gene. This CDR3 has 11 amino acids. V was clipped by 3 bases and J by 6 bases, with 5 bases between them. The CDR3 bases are TGTGCCAGCAGTGACAGAAATGGCTACACCTTC. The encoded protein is CASSDRNGYTF.

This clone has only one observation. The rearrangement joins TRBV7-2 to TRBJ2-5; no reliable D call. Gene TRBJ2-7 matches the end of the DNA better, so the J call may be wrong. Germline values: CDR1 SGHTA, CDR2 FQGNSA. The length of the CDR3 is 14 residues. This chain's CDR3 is CASSLGPDYYEQYF. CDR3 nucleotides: TGTGCCAGCAGCCTAGGCCCGGATTACTACGAGCAGTACTTC.

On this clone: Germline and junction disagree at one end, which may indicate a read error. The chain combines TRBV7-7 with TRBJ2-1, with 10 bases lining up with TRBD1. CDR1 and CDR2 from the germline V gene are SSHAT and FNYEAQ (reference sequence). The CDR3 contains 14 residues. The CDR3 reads CASSPGQGGGEQFF. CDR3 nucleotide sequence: TGTGCTAGCAGCCCCGGACAGGGGGGAGGTGAGCAGTTCTTC.

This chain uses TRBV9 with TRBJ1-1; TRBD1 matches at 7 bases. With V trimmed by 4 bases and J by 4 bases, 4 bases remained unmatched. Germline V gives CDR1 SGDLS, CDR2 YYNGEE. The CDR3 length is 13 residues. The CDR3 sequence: CASSSAGGTEAFF. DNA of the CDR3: TGTGCCAGCAGCTCTGCAGGGGGCACTGAAGCTTTCTTT.

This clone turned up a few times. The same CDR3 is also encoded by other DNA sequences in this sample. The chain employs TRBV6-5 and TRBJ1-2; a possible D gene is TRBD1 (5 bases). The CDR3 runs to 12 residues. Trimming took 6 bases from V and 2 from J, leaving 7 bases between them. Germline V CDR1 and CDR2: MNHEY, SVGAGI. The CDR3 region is CASRSGNYGYTF. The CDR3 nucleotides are TGTGCCAGCAGGTCAGGGAACTATGGCTACACCTTC.

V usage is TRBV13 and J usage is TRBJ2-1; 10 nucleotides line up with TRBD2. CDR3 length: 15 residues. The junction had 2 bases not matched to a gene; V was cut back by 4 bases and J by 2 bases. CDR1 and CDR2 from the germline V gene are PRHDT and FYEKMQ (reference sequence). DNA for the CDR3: TGTGCCAGCAGCTCGCTAGCGGGAGCCTACAATGAGCAGTTCTTC. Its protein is CASSSLAGAYNEQFF.

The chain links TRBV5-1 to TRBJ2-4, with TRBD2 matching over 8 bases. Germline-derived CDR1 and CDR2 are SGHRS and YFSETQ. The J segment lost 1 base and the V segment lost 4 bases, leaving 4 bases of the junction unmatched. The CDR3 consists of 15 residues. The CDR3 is CASSKTSGAKNIQYF. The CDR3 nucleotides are TGCGCCAGCAGCAAAACTAGCGGCGCCAAAAACATTCAGTACTTC. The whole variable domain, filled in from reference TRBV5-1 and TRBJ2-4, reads KAGVTQTPRYLIKTRGQQVTLSCSPISGHRSVSWYQQTPGQGLQFLFEYFSETQRNKGNFPGRFSGRQFSNSRSEMNVSTLELGDSALYLCASSKTSGAKNIQYFGAGTRLSVL.

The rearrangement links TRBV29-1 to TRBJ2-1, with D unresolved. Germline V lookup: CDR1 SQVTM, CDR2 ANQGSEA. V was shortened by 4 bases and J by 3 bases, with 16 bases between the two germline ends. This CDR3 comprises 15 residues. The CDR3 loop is CSVGRTPILYNEQFF. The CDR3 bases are TGCAGCGTTGGCCGTACTCCAATTCTCTACAATGAGCAGTTCTTC.

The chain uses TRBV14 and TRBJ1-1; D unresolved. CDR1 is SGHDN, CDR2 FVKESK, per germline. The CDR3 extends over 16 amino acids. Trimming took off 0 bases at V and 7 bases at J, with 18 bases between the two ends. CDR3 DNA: TGTGCCAGCAGCCAAGATGAGAGGGTTGTGACGGATGAAGCTTTCTTT. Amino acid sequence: CASSQDERVVTDEAFF.

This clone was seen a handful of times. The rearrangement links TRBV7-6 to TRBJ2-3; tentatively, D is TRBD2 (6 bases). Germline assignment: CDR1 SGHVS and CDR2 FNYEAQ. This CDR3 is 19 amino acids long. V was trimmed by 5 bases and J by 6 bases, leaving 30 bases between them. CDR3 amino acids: CASSTRRRDGGHLSDTQYF. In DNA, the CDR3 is TGTGCCAGCAGCACCAGAAGGAGGGACGGCGGCCATTTATCGGATACGCAGTATTTT.

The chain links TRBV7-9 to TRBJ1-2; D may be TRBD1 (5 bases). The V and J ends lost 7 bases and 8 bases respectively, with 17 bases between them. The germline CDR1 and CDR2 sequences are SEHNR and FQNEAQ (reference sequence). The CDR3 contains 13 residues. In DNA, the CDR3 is TGTGCCAGCACCGTTACTCAGGGAGGAGGCTACACCTTC. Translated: CASTVTQGGGYTF.

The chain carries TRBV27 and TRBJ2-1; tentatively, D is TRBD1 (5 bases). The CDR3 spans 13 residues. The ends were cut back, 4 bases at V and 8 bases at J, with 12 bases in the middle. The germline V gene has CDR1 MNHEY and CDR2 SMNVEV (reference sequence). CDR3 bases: TGTGCCAGCAGTTCCCAGACAGCCGATGAGCAGTTCTTC. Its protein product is CASSSQTADEQFF.

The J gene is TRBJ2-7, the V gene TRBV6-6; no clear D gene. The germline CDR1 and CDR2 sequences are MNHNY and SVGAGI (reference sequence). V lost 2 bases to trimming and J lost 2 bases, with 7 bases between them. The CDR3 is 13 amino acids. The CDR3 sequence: CASSYGGTYEQYF. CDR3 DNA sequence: TGTGCCAGCAGTTACGGCGGAACCTACGAGCAGTACTTC.

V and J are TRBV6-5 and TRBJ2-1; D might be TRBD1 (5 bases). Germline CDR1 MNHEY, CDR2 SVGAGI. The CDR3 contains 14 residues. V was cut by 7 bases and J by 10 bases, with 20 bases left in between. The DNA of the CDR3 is TGTGCCAGCACCGATATAGGGGCCGGTAGGGAGCAGTTCTTC. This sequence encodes CASTDIGAGREQFF.

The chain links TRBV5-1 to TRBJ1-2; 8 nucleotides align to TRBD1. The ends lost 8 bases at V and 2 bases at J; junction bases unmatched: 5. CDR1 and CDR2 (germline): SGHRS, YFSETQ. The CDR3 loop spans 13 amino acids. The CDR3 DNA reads TGCGCCAGTAAGACAGGGGAGAACTATGGCTACACCTTC. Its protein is CASKTGENYGYTF.

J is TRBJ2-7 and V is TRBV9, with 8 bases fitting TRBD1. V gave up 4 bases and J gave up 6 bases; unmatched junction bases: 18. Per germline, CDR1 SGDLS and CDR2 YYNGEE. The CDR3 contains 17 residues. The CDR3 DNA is TGTGCCAGCAGCCCCGGGACAGGAGTCGCTCAGGTCCCCGAGCAGTACTTC. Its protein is CASSPGTGVAQVPEQYF. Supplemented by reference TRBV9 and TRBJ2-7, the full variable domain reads DSGVTQTPKHLITATGQRVTLRCSPRSGDLSVYWYQQSLDQGLQFLIQYYNGEERAKGNILERFSAQQFPDLHSELNLSSLELGDSALYFCASSPGTGVAQVPEQYFGPGTRLTVT.

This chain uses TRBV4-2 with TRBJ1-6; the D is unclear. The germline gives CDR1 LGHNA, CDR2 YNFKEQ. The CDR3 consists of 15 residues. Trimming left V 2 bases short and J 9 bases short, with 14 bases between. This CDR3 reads CASSQSGGLVSPLHF. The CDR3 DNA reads TGTGCCAGCAGCCAAAGTGGAGGGTTGGTTTCACCCCTCCACTTT.

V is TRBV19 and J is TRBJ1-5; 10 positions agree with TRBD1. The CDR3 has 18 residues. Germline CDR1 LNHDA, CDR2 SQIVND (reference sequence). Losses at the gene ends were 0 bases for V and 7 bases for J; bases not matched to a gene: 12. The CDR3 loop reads CASSIDWTGGNVRQPQHF. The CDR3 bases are TGTGCCAGTAGTATAGATTGGACAGGGGGAAATGTTAGACAGCCCCAGCATTTT.